This T cell receptor beta chain was captured in a study of T cells in Graves' hyperthyroidism and ophthalmopathy. Study overall: The initial diagnosis was the point when peripheral blood was collected, ahead of any treatment.

RNA transcripts yielded amplified TCR beta CDR3 regions. HTBI primers were employed in a first-round RT-PCR of the TCR CDR3. MiXCR was run by TCRdb on the multiplex PCR reads, yielding one entry per CDR3 protein. The profile shows a few hundred thousand distinct CDR3 sequences, roughly 18% of them singletons. Each ophthalmopathy patient scored at least 3 on the Clinical Activity Score and at least 4 on NOSPECS grade, with duration under 3 months. Exclusion criteria comprised uncontrolled infection, other autoimmune disease, pregnancy or lactation. Between the trimmed V and J ends, which lost 5 bases and 0 bases, there was a span of 10 bases. Per the germline V gene, CDR1 is MDHEN and CDR2 is SYDVKM. There are 15 residues in the CDR3. This clonotype was detected many times. Its antigen remains unidentified. Study conclusions and caveats: Blood also contained most expanded thyroid clonotypes above 0.001.

This receptor was taken from a man aged 18 to 29 with Graves' ophthalmopathy. This chain links TRBV28 with TRBJ1-4; D gene uncertain. The sequenced material came from blood. CDR3 bases: TGTGCCAGCAGTGGAACAAGTTCAACTAATGAAAAACTGTTTTTT. This translates into CASSGTSSTNEKLFF.